Detailed here is one TCR beta chain. Trimming cost V 2 bases and J 4 bases, with 11 bases left between them. CDR3 length: 15 residues. Germline V gene sequence: CDR1 SGHTA, CDR2 FQGNSA. The data are from a study of shared clonotypes between healthy human individuals. Splitting of each subset's genomic DNA was done evenly across several immunoSEQ plates. Clones were read by immunoSEQ multiplex PCR, and TCRdb kept only the in-frame ones, dropping some. The sample records millions of clones, 85% to 95% being singletons. Sequencing was carried out using naive CD4+ T cells sorted from blood. Regarding subset: CD45RA+ positively selected. The clonotype comes from a man between 18 and 35 years old in good health. The V gene is TRBV7-2, the J gene TRBJ2-2; D gene unclear. The CDR3 loop reads CASSLSLPGTGELFF. DNA of the CDR3: TGTGCCAGCAGCTTAAGTCTCCCCGGCACCGGGGAGCTGTTTTTT.